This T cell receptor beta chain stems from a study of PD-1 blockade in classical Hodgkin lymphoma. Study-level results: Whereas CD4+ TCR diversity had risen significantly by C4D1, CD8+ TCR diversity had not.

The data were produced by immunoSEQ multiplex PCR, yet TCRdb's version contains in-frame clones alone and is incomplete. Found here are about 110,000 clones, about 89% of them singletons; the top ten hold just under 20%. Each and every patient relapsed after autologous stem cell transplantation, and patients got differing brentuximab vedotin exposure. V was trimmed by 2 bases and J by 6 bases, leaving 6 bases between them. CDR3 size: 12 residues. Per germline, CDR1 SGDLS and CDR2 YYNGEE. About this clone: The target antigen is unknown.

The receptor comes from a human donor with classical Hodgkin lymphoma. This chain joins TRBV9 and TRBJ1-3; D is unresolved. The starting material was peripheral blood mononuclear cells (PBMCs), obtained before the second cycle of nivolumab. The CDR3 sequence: CASSVNPNTIYF. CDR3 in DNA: TGTGCCAGCAGCGTGAATCCAAACACCATATATTTT.